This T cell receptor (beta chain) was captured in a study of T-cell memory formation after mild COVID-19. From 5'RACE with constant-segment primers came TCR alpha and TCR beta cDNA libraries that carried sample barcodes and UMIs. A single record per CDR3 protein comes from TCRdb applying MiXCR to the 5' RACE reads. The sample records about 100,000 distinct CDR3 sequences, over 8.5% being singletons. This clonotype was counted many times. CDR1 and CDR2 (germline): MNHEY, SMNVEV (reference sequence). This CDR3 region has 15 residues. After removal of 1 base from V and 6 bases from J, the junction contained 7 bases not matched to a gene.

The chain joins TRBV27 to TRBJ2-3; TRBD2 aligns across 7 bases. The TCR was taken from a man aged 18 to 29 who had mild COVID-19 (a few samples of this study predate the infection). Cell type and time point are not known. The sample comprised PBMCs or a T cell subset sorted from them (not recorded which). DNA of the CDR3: TGTGCCAGCAGTTTATGGGGAGGGTTCGCGGATACGCAGTATTTT. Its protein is CASSLWGGFADTQYF.